These 6 T cell receptor beta chains were sequenced from one sample in a study of tumor-infiltrating lymphocytes in primary liver carcinoma. Without any cell sorting, roughly 18-31 mg of bulk tissue yielded co-extracted RNA and DNA. Constant-region priming of roughly 500 ng total RNA yielded TCR beta cDNA. What produced the TCR beta libraries was three nested multiplex PCR rounds using slightly modified ARM-PCR. TRBV1-TRBV30 forward primers paired with a C-beta reverse primer were used in the first two PCR rounds, which ran approximately 10 cycles each. One entry per CDR3 protein, called by TCRdb with MiXCR from the multiplex PCR reads. In the table there are approximately 190,000 distinct CDR3 sequences, about 85% of which are singletons. Sequenced: tumor tissue from primary liver carcinoma. These receptors were collected from a man in his forties with primary liver carcinoma and hepatitis B virus infection.

Regarding this clonotype: The junction does not match germline at one end; this may be a read error. The chain links TRBV5-1 to TRBJ2-1, with TRBD1 matching 9 bases. CDR3 length: 15 residues. From germline, CDR1 is SGHRS and CDR2 YFSETQ. In nucleotides, the CDR3 is TGCGCTAACAGCTTAACCGGGACAGGGATCAATGAGCAGTTATTC. It encodes CANSLTGTGINEQLF.

A word on this clonotype: An end of the junction does not agree with germline; a read error may underlie this. This chain connects TRBV29-1 to TRBJ1-1; D remains unclear. Germline V lookup: CDR1 SQVTM, CDR2 ANQGSEA. The CDR3 loop spans 14 amino acids. The CDR3 protein is CSVQRREWNIEAFF. DNA of the CDR3: TGCAGCGTCCAACGCCGTGAGTGGAACATTGAAGCTTTCTTT.

This clonotype appeared many times. The V gene is TRBV29-1, the J gene TRBJ2-5, with 10 bases lining up with TRBD1. This CDR3 region has 13 residues. After removal of 1 base from V and 5 bases from J, the junction contained 1 base not matched to a gene. CDR1 and CDR2 from the germline V gene are SQVTM and ANQGSEA. The CDR3 spells CSVEGTGGETQYF. The CDR3 bases are TGCAGCGTTGAAGGGACAGGGGGGGAGACCCAGTACTTC. The full variable domain, completed using reference TRBV29-1 and TRBJ2-5, is SAVISQKPSRDICQRGTSLTIQCQVDSQVTMMFWYRQQPGQSLTLIATANQGSEATYESGFVIDKFPISRPNLTFSTLTVSNMSPEDSSIYLCSVEGTGGETQYFGPGTRLLVL.

This chain connects TRBV11-2 to TRBJ2-3, with D possibly TRBD2 on 6 matching bases. Germline assignment: CDR1 SGHAT and CDR2 FQNNGV. The V and J ends lost 0 bases and 7 bases respectively, with 20 bases between them. The CDR3 consists of 17 residues. This chain's CDR3 is CASSLDPGETNINTQYF. The DNA for the CDR3 is TGTGCCAGCAGCTTAGATCCGGGGGAGACTAACATAAATACGCAGTATTTT.

With regard to this clonotype: Being one base from a much bigger clone, this may be a read error. The chain employs TRBV7-9 and TRBJ2-3, with D possibly TRBD2 on 6 matching bases. Per the germline V gene, CDR1 is SEHNR and CDR2 is FQNEAQ (reference sequence). This CDR3 spans 15 amino acids. In DNA form, the CDR3 reads TGTGCCAGCAGCTTACACGGGAGTGGCACAGATACGAAGTATTTT. Translating gives CASSLHGSGTDTKYF.

In regard to this clonotype: Sequence at one end of the junction differs from germline and may be a read error. The CDR3 DNA sequence: TGTGTCAGCAGCGTGGGACATTCCTACGAGCAATACTTC. This codes for CVSSVGHSYEQYF. The rearrangement uses TRBV11-3 and TRBJ2-7, with D possibly matching TRBD1 (6 bases). CDR1 SGHNT and CDR2 YENEEA come from the germline V gene. The CDR3 has 13 residues.